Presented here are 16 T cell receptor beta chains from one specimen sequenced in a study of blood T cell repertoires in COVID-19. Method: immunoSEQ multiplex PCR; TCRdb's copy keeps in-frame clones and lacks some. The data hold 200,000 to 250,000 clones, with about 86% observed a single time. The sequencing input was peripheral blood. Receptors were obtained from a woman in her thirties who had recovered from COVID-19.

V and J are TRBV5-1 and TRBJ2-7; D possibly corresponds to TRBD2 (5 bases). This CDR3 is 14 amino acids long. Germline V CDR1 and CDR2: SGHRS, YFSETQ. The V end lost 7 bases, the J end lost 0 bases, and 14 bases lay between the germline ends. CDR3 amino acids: CASAPLVSSYEQYF. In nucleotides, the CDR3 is TGCGCCAGCGCGCCACTAGTAAGCTCCTACGAGCAGTACTTC. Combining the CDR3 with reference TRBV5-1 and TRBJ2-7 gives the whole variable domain KAGVTQTPRYLIKTRGQQVTLSCSPISGHRSVSWYQQTPGQGLQFLFEYFSETQRNKGNFPGRFSGRQFSNSRSEMNVSTLELGDSALYLCASAPLVSSYEQYFGPGTRLTVT.

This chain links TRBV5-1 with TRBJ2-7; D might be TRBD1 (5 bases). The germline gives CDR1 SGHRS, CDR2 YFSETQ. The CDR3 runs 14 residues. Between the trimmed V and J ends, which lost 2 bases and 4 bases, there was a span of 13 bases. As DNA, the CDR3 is TGCGCCAGCAGCTTTCTAGGACAAGATTACGAGCAGTACTTC. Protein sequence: CASSFLGQDYEQYF.

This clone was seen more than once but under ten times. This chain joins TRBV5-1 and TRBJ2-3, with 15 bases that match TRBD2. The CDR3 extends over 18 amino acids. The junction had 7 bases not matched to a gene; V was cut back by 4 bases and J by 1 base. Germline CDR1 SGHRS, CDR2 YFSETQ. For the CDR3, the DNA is TGCGCCAGCAGCCTCGGGACTAGCGGGGGGTTGCGCACAGATACGCAGTATTTT. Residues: CASSLGTSGGLRTDTQYF.

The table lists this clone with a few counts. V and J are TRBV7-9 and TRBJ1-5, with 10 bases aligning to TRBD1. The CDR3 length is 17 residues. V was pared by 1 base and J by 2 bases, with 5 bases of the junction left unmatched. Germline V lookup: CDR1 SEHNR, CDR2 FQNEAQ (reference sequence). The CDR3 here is CASSLGDRGGGNQPQHF. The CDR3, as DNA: TGTGCCAGCAGCTTAGGGGACAGGGGCGGGGGCAATCAGCCCCAGCATTTT.

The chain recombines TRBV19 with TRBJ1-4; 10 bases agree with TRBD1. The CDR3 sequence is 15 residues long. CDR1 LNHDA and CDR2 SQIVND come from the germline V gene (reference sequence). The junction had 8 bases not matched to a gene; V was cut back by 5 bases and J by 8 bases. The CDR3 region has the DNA TGTGCCAGTAGTGCGAGACAGGGGGCCAAAGAAAAACTGTTTTTT. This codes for CASSARQGAKEKLFF.

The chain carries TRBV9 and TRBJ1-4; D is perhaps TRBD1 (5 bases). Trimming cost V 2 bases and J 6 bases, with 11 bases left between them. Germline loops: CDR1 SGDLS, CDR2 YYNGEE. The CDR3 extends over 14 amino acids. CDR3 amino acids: CASSVDGGDEKLFF. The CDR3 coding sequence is TGTGCCAGCAGCGTGGACGGGGGGGATGAAAAACTGTTTTTT.

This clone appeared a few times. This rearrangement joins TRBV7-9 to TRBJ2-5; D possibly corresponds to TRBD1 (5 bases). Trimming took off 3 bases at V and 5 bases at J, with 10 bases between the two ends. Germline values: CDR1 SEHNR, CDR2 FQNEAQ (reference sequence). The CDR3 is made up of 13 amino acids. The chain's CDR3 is CASSLGRAETQYF. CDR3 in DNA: TGTGCCAGCAGCTTGGGCAGGGCGGAGACCCAGTACTTC.

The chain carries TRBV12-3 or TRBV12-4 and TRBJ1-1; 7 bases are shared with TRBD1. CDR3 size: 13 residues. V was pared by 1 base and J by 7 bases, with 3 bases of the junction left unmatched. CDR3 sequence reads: CASSLVTGHEAFF. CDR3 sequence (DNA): TGTGCCAGCAGTTTAGTGACAGGGCATGAAGCTTTCTTT.

CDR3 DNA sequence: TGCGCCAGCAGCCAAGACTCAGGGGACCCCTACGAGCAGTACTTC. Translating gives CASSQDSGDPYEQYF. The V and J genes are TRBV4-1 and TRBJ2-7; D is possibly TRBD1 (6 bases). The V end was cut by 0 bases, the J end by 2 bases, with 11 bases between. The CDR3 contains 15 residues. The germline CDR1 and CDR2 sequences are MGHRA and YSYEKL.

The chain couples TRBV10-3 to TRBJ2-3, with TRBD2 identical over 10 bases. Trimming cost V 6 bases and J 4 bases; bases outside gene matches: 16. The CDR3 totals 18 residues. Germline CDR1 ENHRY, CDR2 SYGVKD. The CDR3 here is CAISPEAGGTSTADTQYF. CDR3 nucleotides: TGTGCCATCAGCCCCGAAGCGGGGGGGACATCAACCGCAGATACGCAGTATTTT.

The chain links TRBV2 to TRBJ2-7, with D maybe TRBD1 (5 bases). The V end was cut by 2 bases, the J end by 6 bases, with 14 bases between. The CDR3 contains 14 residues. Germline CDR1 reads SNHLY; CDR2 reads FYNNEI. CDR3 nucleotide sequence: TGTGCCAGCAGTGAACTGGGCAGGGTGCGCGAGCAGTACTTC. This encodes CASSELGRVREQYF.

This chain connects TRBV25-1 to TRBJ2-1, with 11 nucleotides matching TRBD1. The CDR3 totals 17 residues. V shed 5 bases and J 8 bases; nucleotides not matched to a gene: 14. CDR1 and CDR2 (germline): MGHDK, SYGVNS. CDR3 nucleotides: TGTGCCAGCAGTCAACCCCGTCCCGGGACAGGGGGGGATGAGCAGTTCTTC. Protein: CASSQPRPGTGGDEQFF.

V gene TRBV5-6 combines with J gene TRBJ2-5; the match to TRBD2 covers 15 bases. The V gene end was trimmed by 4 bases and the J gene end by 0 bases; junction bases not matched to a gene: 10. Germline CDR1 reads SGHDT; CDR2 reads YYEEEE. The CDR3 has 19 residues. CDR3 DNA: TGTGCCAGCAGCCCAGCAGGGACTAGCGGGGGGTGGTACCAAGAGACCCAGTACTTC. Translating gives CASSPAGTSGGWYQETQYF. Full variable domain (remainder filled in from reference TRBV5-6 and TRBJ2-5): DAGVTQSPTHLIKTRGQQVTLRCSPKSGHDTVSWYQQALGQGPQFIFQYYEEEERQRGNFPDRFSGHQFPNYSSELNVNALLLGDSALYLCASSPAGTSGGWYQETQYFGPGTRLLVL.

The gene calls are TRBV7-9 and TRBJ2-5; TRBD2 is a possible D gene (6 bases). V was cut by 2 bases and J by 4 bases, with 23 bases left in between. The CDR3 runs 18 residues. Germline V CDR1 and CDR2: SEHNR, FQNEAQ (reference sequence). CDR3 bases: TGTGCCAGCAGCTTACGAGTCGGAGCCTTAGGCGGGGCAGAGACCCAGTACTTC. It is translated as CASSLRVGALGGAETQYF.

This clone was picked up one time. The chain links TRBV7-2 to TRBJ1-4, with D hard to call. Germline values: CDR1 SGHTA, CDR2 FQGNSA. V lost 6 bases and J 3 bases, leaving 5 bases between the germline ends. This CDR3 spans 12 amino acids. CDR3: CASREPNEKLFF. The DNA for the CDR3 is TGTGCCAGCAGGGAGCCTAATGAAAAACTGTTTTTT.

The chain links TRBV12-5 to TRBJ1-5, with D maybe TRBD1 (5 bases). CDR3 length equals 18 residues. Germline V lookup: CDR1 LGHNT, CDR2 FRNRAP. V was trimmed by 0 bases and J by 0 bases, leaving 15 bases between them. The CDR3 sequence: CASGLVLQDDYSNQPQHF. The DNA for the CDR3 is TGTGCTAGTGGTTTGGTATTACAGGACGATTATAGCAATCAGCCCCAGCATTTT.